The present T cell receptor (beta chain) was sequenced within a study of blood T cell repertoires in COVID-19. For the study at large: There were acute and convalescent COVID-19 samples, and they came from the United States, Italy and Spain. Nucleic acid was either cDNA or gDNA, and it came from T cells, B-cell-depleted T cells, or PBMCs.

There are 15 residues in the CDR3. V lost 6 bases and J 7 bases, leaving 19 bases between the germline ends. CDR1 LNHDA and CDR2 SQIVND come from the germline V gene (reference sequence). In the authors' workflow: Estimated nucleated cell counts came from reference gene primer amplification. The data were produced by immunoSEQ multiplex PCR, yet TCRdb's version contains in-frame clones alone and is incomplete. The DNA gave D and trimming, while V, J and clone size come from that table. The sample consists of 200,000 to 250,000 clones, 80% to 85% of them appearing once. The source is a woman aged 55 to 70 who had recovered from COVID-19. The sequencing input was peripheral blood. The chain recombines TRBV19 with TRBJ2-1; weak D call: TRBD1 (6 bases). The chain's CDR3 is CASSAPGQGINEQFF. The CDR3 nucleotides read TGTGCCAGTAGCGCGCCCGGGCAGGGGATAAATGAGCAGTTCTTC.